Sequencing of this TCR beta chain was carried out in a study of cytomegalovirus exposure and HLA in healthy donors. The PCR contained 60 Vbeta and 13 Jbeta primers. The repertoire was sequenced with immunoSEQ multiplex PCR; TCRdb's copy has only in-frame clones and lacks some. The data show around 150,000 clones, approximately 67% seen once. Germline-derived CDR1 and CDR2 are GTSNPN and SVGIG (reference sequence). The CDR3 length is 13 residues. Deletions cut 1 base from V and 1 base from J, with 7 bases between. Sequenced material: PBMCs. This receptor was identified in a woman aged 18-30 years in good health and CMV-seropositive. The rearrangement uses TRBV30 and TRBJ1-1; D remains ambiguous. The CDR3 DNA is TGTGCCTGGAGTGGGCAGGCGAACACTGAAGCTTTCTTT. This codes for CAWSGQANTEAFF.